This is a list of T cell receptor beta chains from one sample in a study of blood T cell repertoires in COVID-19. Only in-frame clones appear in the TCRdb table, and some are missing; sequencing was by immunoSEQ multiplex PCR. The sample has about 300,000 clones, roughly 84% seen once. The sequenced material came from peripheral blood. The receptors were gathered from a human donor with COVID-19, enrolled during active disease. The donor label of this sample is uncertain. Both conserved end residues are part of each CDR3. D genes are given only for firm matches. Size is stated for part of the rows, as once, few or many counts, or as a class when the clone is expanded.

clone_size: -
v_call: TRBV23-1
j_call: TRBJ1-4
cdr3_length: 16
d_call: TRBD1
cdr3_aa: CASSPPDRGQEEKLFF
cdr3_nt: TGCGCCAGCAGTCCACCCGACAGGGGGCAAGAAGAAAAACTGTTTTTT

clone_size: -
v_call: TRBV6-5
j_call: TRBJ1-6
cdr3_length: 14
d_call: -
cdr3_aa: CASNPGRYNSPLHF
cdr3_nt: TGTGCCAGCAATCCAGGGCGGTATAATTCACCCCTCCACTTT

clone_size: -
v_call: TRBV6-1
j_call: TRBJ1-5
cdr3_length: 14
d_call: -
cdr3_aa: CASSEPGDREPQHF
cdr3_nt: TGTGCCAGCAGTGAACCGGGGGACCGGGAGCCCCAGCATTTT

clone_size: -
v_call: TRBV6-6
j_call: TRBJ1-5
cdr3_length: 13
d_call: -
cdr3_aa: CASSYGANQPQHF
cdr3_nt: TGTGCCAGCAGTTATGGGGCGAATCAGCCCCAGCATTTT

clone_size: -
v_call: TRBV11-2
j_call: TRBJ2-7
cdr3_length: 15
d_call: -
cdr3_aa: CASGSPGLLSYEQYF
cdr3_nt: TGTGCCAGCGGCTCACCGGGACTGCTTTCCTACGAGCAGTACTTC

clone_size: -
v_call: TRBV5-1
j_call: TRBJ2-1
cdr3_length: 14
d_call: TRBD2
cdr3_aa: CASSVGTRDSEQFF
cdr3_nt: TGCGCCAGCAGCGTAGGGACTAGAGATAGTGAGCAGTTCTTC

clone_size: once
v_call: TRBV7-3
j_call: TRBJ2-1
cdr3_length: 14
d_call: TRBD2
cdr3_aa: CASSRRGGVDEQFF
cdr3_nt: TGTGCCAGCAGCCGCCGTGGGGGGGTGGATGAGCAGTTCTTC

clone_size: -
v_call: TRBV20-1
j_call: TRBJ2-3
cdr3_length: 13
d_call: -
cdr3_aa: CSASPGGTDTQYF
cdr3_nt: TGCAGTGCTAGTCCCGGAGGCACAGATACGCAGTATTTT

clone_size: -
v_call: TRBV30
j_call: TRBJ1-5
cdr3_length: 15
d_call: TRBD1
cdr3_aa: CAWSARDRGNQPQHF
cdr3_nt: TGTGCCTGGAGTGCCCGGGACAGGGGCAATCAGCCCCAGCATTTT

clone_size: -
v_call: TRBV5-1
j_call: TRBJ2-2
cdr3_length: 13
d_call: -
cdr3_aa: CASSLEGAGELFF
cdr3_nt: TGCGCCAGCAGCTTGGAGGGGGCCGGGGAGCTGTTTTTT

clone_size: -
v_call: TRBV5-1
j_call: TRBJ2-1
cdr3_length: 16
d_call: TRBD2
cdr3_aa: CASSPPTSGRRNEQFF
cdr3_nt: TGCGCCAGCAGCCCGCCTACTAGCGGGAGACGGAATGAGCAGTTCTTC

clone_size: -
v_call: TRBV9
j_call: TRBJ2-7
cdr3_length: 15
d_call: TRBD1
cdr3_aa: CASSPMTGEVREQYF
cdr3_nt: TGTGCCAGCAGCCCTATGACAGGGGAGGTTCGCGAGCAGTACTTC

clone_size: few
v_call: TRBV3-1/TRBV3-2
j_call: TRBJ1-5
cdr3_length: 14
d_call: TRBD1
cdr3_aa: CASSQGGGGQPQHF
cdr3_nt: TGTGCCAGCAGCCAAGGAGGGGGCGGCCAGCCCCAGCATTTT

clone_size: -
v_call: TRBV12-5
j_call: TRBJ1-5
cdr3_length: 14
d_call: TRBD1
cdr3_aa: CATSGGGADQPQHF
cdr3_nt: TGTGCTACATCCGGAGGGGGCGCGGATCAGCCCCAGCATTTT

clone_size: -
v_call: TRBV7-2
j_call: TRBJ1-1
cdr3_length: 15
d_call: -
cdr3_aa: CASSLVADKNTEAFF
cdr3_nt: TGTGCCAGCAGCTTAGTGGCAGATAAGAACACTGAAGCTTTCTTT

clone_size: -
v_call: TRBV19
j_call: TRBJ2-7
cdr3_length: 14
d_call: -
cdr3_aa: CASSGTLSSYEQYF
cdr3_nt: TGTGCCAGTAGTGGGACATTAAGCTCCTACGAGCAGTACTTC

clone_size: -
v_call: TRBV27
j_call: TRBJ1-1
cdr3_length: 11
d_call: -
cdr3_aa: CASSRDTEAFF
cdr3_nt: TGTGCCAGCAGTCGGGACACTGAAGCTTTCTTT

clone_size: -
v_call: TRBV7-7
j_call: TRBJ2-2
cdr3_length: 16
d_call: -
cdr3_aa: CASSPSGGANTGELFF
cdr3_nt: TGTGCTAGCAGCCCATCGGGCGGGGCGAACACCGGGGAGCTGTTTTTT

clone_size: -
v_call: TRBV6-1
j_call: TRBJ1-4
cdr3_length: 14
d_call: -
cdr3_aa: CASSDAGNNEKLFF
cdr3_nt: TGTGCCAGCAGTGACGCAGGGAATAATGAAAAACTGTTTTTT

clone_size: few
v_call: TRBV19
j_call: TRBJ2-1
cdr3_length: 13
d_call: -
cdr3_aa: CASSTPVYNEQFF
cdr3_nt: TGTGCCAGTAGTACCCCGGTATACAATGAGCAGTTCTTC

clone_size: -
v_call: TRBV27
j_call: TRBJ2-7
cdr3_length: 11
d_call: -
cdr3_aa: CASSFGTEQYF
cdr3_nt: TGTGCCAGCAGTTTCGGGACAGAGCAGTACTTC

clone_size: -
v_call: TRBV10-3
j_call: TRBJ2-3
cdr3_length: 14
d_call: -
cdr3_aa: CAIRGAYPTDTQYF
cdr3_nt: TGTGCCATCAGGGGGGCTTATCCCACAGATACGCAGTATTTT

clone_size: -
v_call: TRBV6-6
j_call: TRBJ2-5
cdr3_length: 13
d_call: TRBD2
cdr3_aa: CASSPGLDGTQYF
cdr3_nt: TGTGCCAGCAGTCCGGGACTAGATGGGACCCAGTACTTC

clone_size: -
v_call: TRBV7-9
j_call: TRBJ2-5
cdr3_length: 15
d_call: -
cdr3_aa: CASSSGLRGSETQYF
cdr3_nt: TGTGCCAGCAGCTCAGGACTCAGAGGATCAGAGACCCAGTACTTC

clone_size: -
v_call: TRBV5-6
j_call: TRBJ1-2
cdr3_length: 18
d_call: TRBD1
cdr3_aa: CASSLIRTGRPELYGYTF
cdr3_nt: TGTGCCAGCAGCTTGATTAGGACAGGGAGGCCCGAATTATATGGCTACACCTTC

clone_size: once
v_call: TRBV14
j_call: TRBJ1-4
cdr3_length: 16
d_call: -
cdr3_aa: CASSQGLTDSNEKLFF
cdr3_nt: TGTGCCAGCAGCCAAGGTTTGACAGATTCTAATGAAAAACTGTTTTTT

clone_size: -
v_call: TRBV9
j_call: TRBJ2-5
cdr3_length: 14
d_call: TRBD1
cdr3_aa: CASSVGQERETQYF
cdr3_nt: TGTGCCAGCAGCGTCGGACAGGAACGAGAGACCCAGTACTTC

clone_size: -
v_call: TRBV12-5
j_call: TRBJ1-1
cdr3_length: 13
d_call: -
cdr3_aa: CASGFQGSTEAFF
cdr3_nt: TGTGCTAGTGGTTTTCAGGGGAGCACTGAAGCTTTCTTT

clone_size: -
v_call: TRBV6-1
j_call: TRBJ2-6
cdr3_length: 15
d_call: -
cdr3_aa: CASSDGFSGANVLTF
cdr3_nt: TGTGCCAGCAGTGACGGGTTCTCTGGGGCCAACGTCCTGACTTTC

clone_size: -
v_call: TRBV4-2
j_call: TRBJ2-1
cdr3_length: 18
d_call: TRBD2
cdr3_aa: CASSQDGARGASYNEQFF
cdr3_nt: TGTGCCAGCAGCCAAGATGGGGCGCGGGGGGCCTCCTACAATGAGCAGTTCTTC

clone_size: -
v_call: TRBV7-9
j_call: TRBJ2-1
cdr3_length: 12
d_call: -
cdr3_aa: CASSFPSREQFF
cdr3_nt: TGTGCCAGCAGCTTCCCTAGCCGTGAGCAGTTCTTC

clone_size: -
v_call: TRBV3-1/TRBV3-2
j_call: TRBJ2-5
cdr3_length: 16
d_call: TRBD2
cdr3_aa: CASSLGLAGLQETQYF
cdr3_nt: TGTGCCAGCAGCCTGGGACTAGCGGGGCTCCAAGAGACCCAGTACTTC

clone_size: -
v_call: TRBV3-1/TRBV3-2
j_call: TRBJ2-3
cdr3_length: 15
d_call: TRBD2
cdr3_aa: CASSHQRGSTDTQYF
cdr3_nt: TGTGCCAGCAGCCACCAGCGGGGTAGCACAGATACGCAGTATTTT

clone_size: -
v_call: TRBV2
j_call: TRBJ1-3
cdr3_length: 18
d_call: -
cdr3_aa: CASSERENDGPRRNTIYF
cdr3_nt: TGTGCCAGCAGTGAGAGAGAAAATGACGGGCCTCGGAGGAACACCATATATTTT

clone_size: -
v_call: TRBV3-1/TRBV3-2
j_call: TRBJ2-1
cdr3_length: 16
d_call: -
cdr3_aa: CASSQDLPSLSNEQFF
cdr3_nt: TGTGCCAGCAGCCAAGATTTGCCTAGCCTTTCAAATGAGCAGTTCTTC

clone_size: -
v_call: TRBV5-6
j_call: TRBJ1-2
cdr3_length: 11
d_call: -
cdr3_aa: CASSYLYGYTF
cdr3_nt: TGTGCCAGCAGCTACCTATATGGCTACACCTTC

clone_size: -
v_call: TRBV7-9
j_call: TRBJ2-3
cdr3_length: 15
d_call: -
cdr3_aa: CASSGTGTSTDTQYF
cdr3_nt: TGTGCCAGCAGCGGAACCGGGACTAGCACAGATACGCAGTATTTT

clone_size: -
v_call: TRBV11-3
j_call: TRBJ2-1
cdr3_length: 17
d_call: TRBD1
cdr3_aa: CASSLNSGTGSYNEQFF
cdr3_nt: TGTGCCAGCAGCTTAAATTCCGGGACAGGGTCCTACAATGAGCAGTTCTTC

clone_size: -
v_call: TRBV7-7
j_call: TRBJ2-5
cdr3_length: 14
d_call: -
cdr3_aa: CASSLLGVQETQYF
cdr3_nt: TGTGCTAGCAGCTTACTGGGCGTTCAAGAGACCCAGTACTTC

clone_size: -
v_call: TRBV6-5
j_call: TRBJ1-1
cdr3_length: 13
d_call: TRBD1
cdr3_aa: CASTEDRDTEAFF
cdr3_nt: TGTGCCAGCACCGAGGACAGGGACACTGAAGCTTTCTTT

clone_size: -
v_call: TRBV28
j_call: TRBJ1-1
cdr3_length: 16
d_call: TRBD1
cdr3_aa: CASSLRGRASNTEAFF
cdr3_nt: TGTGCCAGCAGTTTAAGGGGGCGGGCCAGCAACACTGAAGCTTTCTTT

clone_size: -
v_call: TRBV5-1
j_call: TRBJ2-2
cdr3_length: 15
d_call: -
cdr3_aa: CASSRSTGNTGELFF
cdr3_nt: TGCGCCAGCAGCCGATCGACAGGGAACACCGGGGAGCTGTTTTTT

clone_size: -
v_call: TRBV11-1
j_call: TRBJ2-5
cdr3_length: 14
d_call: -
cdr3_aa: CASSLSGGQETQYF
cdr3_nt: TGTGCCAGCAGCTTATCAGGAGGGCAAGAGACCCAGTACTTC

clone_size: -
v_call: TRBV11-2
j_call: TRBJ2-7
cdr3_length: 15
d_call: TRBD1
cdr3_aa: CASSLGTGGSYEQYF
cdr3_nt: TGTGCCAGCAGCTTGGGGACAGGGGGATCCTACGAGCAGTACTTC

clone_size: once
v_call: TRBV6-2/TRBV6-3
j_call: TRBJ2-1
cdr3_length: 15
d_call: -
cdr3_aa: CASSYSAGGYNEQFF
cdr3_nt: TGTGCCAGCAGTTACTCGGCTGGAGGGTACAATGAGCAGTTCTTC

clone_size: -
v_call: TRBV5-1
j_call: TRBJ2-3
cdr3_length: 16
d_call: TRBD1
cdr3_aa: CASSPPATGGTDTQYF
cdr3_nt: TGCGCCAGCAGCCCCCCCGCGACAGGGGGCACAGATACGCAGTATTTT

clone_size: -
v_call: TRBV4-2
j_call: TRBJ1-1
cdr3_length: 15
d_call: -
cdr3_aa: CASSQDLRTADGAFF
cdr3_nt: TGTGCCAGCAGCCAAGATTTACGAACAGCCGACGGAGCTTTCTTT

clone_size: -
v_call: TRBV28
j_call: TRBJ2-5
cdr3_length: 14
d_call: -
cdr3_aa: CASRTDRRKETQYF
cdr3_nt: TGTGCCAGCAGGACCGACAGGAGAAAAGAGACCCAGTACTTC

clone_size: -
v_call: TRBV5-1
j_call: TRBJ1-2
cdr3_length: 14
d_call: -
cdr3_aa: CASSLAGDSYGYTF
cdr3_nt: TGCGCCAGCAGCTTGGCAGGAGACAGCTATGGCTACACCTTC

clone_size: -
v_call: TRBV10-1
j_call: TRBJ2-1
cdr3_length: 16
d_call: TRBD2
cdr3_aa: CASSDINGRARNEQFF
cdr3_nt: TGCGCCAGCAGTGATATAAACGGGAGGGCCAGGAATGAGCAGTTCTTC

clone_size: -
v_call: TRBV19
j_call: TRBJ2-2
cdr3_length: 13
d_call: -
cdr3_aa: CASSIRTPGELFF
cdr3_nt: TGTGCCAGTAGTATAAGGACACCCGGGGAGCTGTTTTTT

clone_size: -
v_call: TRBV11-2
j_call: TRBJ1-1
cdr3_length: 14
d_call: -
cdr3_aa: CASTESRGDTEAFF
cdr3_nt: TGTGCCAGCACCGAAAGTCGGGGGGACACTGAAGCTTTCTTT

clone_size: once
v_call: TRBV7-2
j_call: TRBJ1-6
cdr3_length: 16
d_call: TRBD1
cdr3_aa: CASSLDQGQNNSPLHF
cdr3_nt: TGTGCCAGCAGCTTAGATCAGGGACAGAATAATTCACCCCTCCACTTT